This TCR beta chain was obtained from a study of blood T cell repertoires in COVID-19 (dated by TCRdb to between 2020 and 2021). In terms of the full investigation: The collaborator samples originated in the United States, Italy and Spain and spanned the acute and convalescent phases of COVID-19. Nearly every sample came with metadata listing a de-identified subject ID, COVID-19 status, age in years and sex. The repertoires were released in a freely available public database meant as a resource for research on the immune response to SARS-CoV-2. Where available, HLA class I and class II types were obtained from metadata supplied by the sample provider rather than from assay-based typing. The samples were drawn from the first 160 participants of the ongoing ImmuneRACE study and from over a thousand subjects provided by 6 global collaborators. The material from the prospective study consisted of cDNA or gDNA derived from T cells, B-cell-depleted T cells, or PBMCs. The dataset comprised deeply sampled blood TCRbeta repertoires from subjects exposed to, actively infected with, or recovered from COVID-19.

TCRbeta CDR3 regions were amplified from genomic DNA using the immunoSEQ Assay, a bias-controlled multiplex PCR. In the authors' own workflow: The number of nucleated cells in each sample was estimated by amplification of reference gene primers within the assay. Sequence reads were collapsed and filtered to measure the absolute abundance of every unique TCRbeta CDR3 rearrangement. For each sample, productive Simpson clonality was calculated by taking the square root of Simpson's diversity index across productive rearrangements. This is the immuneACCESS table as TCRdb keeps it, with only in-frame sequences that have V and J called. A part of the clones is gone; compared with another copy, unresolved V genes explain less than half, and the rest is unexplained. That table supplies the V and J calls and clone size; D and trimming were determined from the DNA. This sample holds roughly 230,000 clones; 70% to 90% were observed only once. About 6.9% of the sample is in the top ten clones.

The investigation overall reported the following: Clinical and demographic metadata were provided uncurated, with the amount varying by source and participant.

Including cysteine and phenylalanine, the CDR3 has 13 amino acids. CDR3 DNA only is kept here, 39 bases in frame from base 1. After removal of 3 bases from V and 3 bases from J, the junction retains 2 bases not matched to a gene. CDR1 and CDR2, looked up from the germline V gene (reference sequence), are MNHEY and SMNVEV. Worth noting for this clone: No antigen is known for it. No much larger clone exists at a distance of one base, and base qualities are not known.

Participants in the prospective study were enrolled through a virtual design, were aged about 18 to 90 years, and lived in under 25 United States geographic areas. In the prospective study, participants were assigned to cohorts based on the clinical history participants reported in a screening survey and a study questionnaire. Exposed participants had been in contact, within 2 weeks of entering the study, with a person who had a PCR-confirmed or clinician-diagnosed case of COVID-19. In the prospective study, whole blood, serum and a nasopharyngeal or oropharyngeal swab were collected from each participant by mobile phlebotomists. Additional blood draws and questionnaires over an approximately two-month period could optionally be provided by prospective study participants. Blood samples from the prospective study were shipped frozen or at room temperature prior to DNA extraction.

The clonotype was recovered from a woman in her forties or fifties who had been exposed to COVID-19. In this chain, TRBV27 is recombined with TRBJ2-7; the central 7 bases match TRBD1. Sample: PBMCs or T cells enriched from blood (not recorded which). In nucleotides, the sequence is TGTGCCAGCAGTTTCGGGACAGACTACGAGCAGTACTTC. This yields the protein CASSFGTDYEQYF.